Each of the 27 T cell receptor beta chains below was sequenced from the same sample in a study of T cells after yellow fever vaccination. TCRdb re-called the 5' RACE reads through MiXCR, storing one row per CDR3 protein. The sample has over 110,000 distinct CDR3 sequences, less than 9.5% seen once. The sequencing here drew on CD4+ T cells sorted from PBMCs, taken 5 days after the yellow fever booster vaccination. The source is a young man who received the YFV17D yellow fever vaccine.

This clonotype occurred a few times. V and J are TRBV19 and TRBJ2-1; 7 bases align to TRBD2. The ends lost 0 bases at V and 8 bases at J; junction bases unmatched: 7. CDR3 length: 15 residues. Germline V gene sequence: CDR1 LNHDA, CDR2 SQIVND (reference sequence). The CDR3 reads CASSIEGRERDEQFF. CDR3 sequence (DNA): TGTGCCAGTAGTATAGAAGGGCGGGAGCGCGATGAGCAGTTCTTC.

This clonotype appeared many times. V usage is TRBV29-1 and J usage is TRBJ2-5; 9 nucleotides align to TRBD2. This CDR3 comprises 16 residues. The ends lost 4 bases at V and 0 bases at J; junction bases unmatched: 9. CDR1 is SQVTM, CDR2 ANQGSEA, per germline. CDR3 in amino acids: CSVVEREDSYQETQYF. The CDR3 DNA follows: TGCAGCGTTGTAGAGCGGGAGGACTCGTACCAAGAGACCCAGTACTTC. Full variable domain (remainder filled in from reference TRBV29-1 and TRBJ2-5): SAVISQKPSRDICQRGTSLTIQCQVDSQVTMMFWYRQQPGQSLTLIATANQGSEATYESGFVIDKFPISRPNLTFSTLTVSNMSPEDSSIYLCSVVEREDSYQETQYFGPGTRLLVL.

This clonotype was recorded at least ten times. The chain uses TRBV28 and TRBJ2-2; TRBD2 is a possible D gene (7 bases). Germline V gene sequence: CDR1 MDHEN, CDR2 SYDVKM. Trimming took off 3 bases at V and 13 bases at J, with 9 bases between the two ends. The CDR3 is 11 residues long. This CDR3 is CASSFGGRLFF. The CDR3, as DNA: TGTGCCAGCAGTTTCGGGGGGCGGCTGTTTTTT.

This clonotype was counted ten times or more. DNA for the CDR3: TGCAGTGCTAGTATCGGGATCTATGGCTACACCTTC. It translates to CSASIGIYGYTF. The chain couples TRBV20-1 to TRBJ1-2; D is unresolved. The germline V gene has CDR1 DFQATT and CDR2 SNEGSKA (reference sequence). The CDR3 runs 12 residues. Trimming shortened V by 3 bases and J by 4 bases, and 9 bases separated the two germline ends.

This clonotype has a count of ten or more. The chain carries TRBV12-3 or TRBV12-4 and TRBJ2-1; 9 bases are a match to TRBD2. V was clipped by 3 bases and J by 7 bases; unmatched bases: 16. This CDR3 comprises 18 residues. The CDR3 DNA is TGTGCCAGCAGTTTGAGATGGGGGAGGACTAGCGTGGGTAATGAGCAGTTCTTC. Protein sequence: CASSLRWGRTSVGNEQFF.

This clonotype was recorded a few times. The chain uses TRBV5-1 and TRBJ2-6; 9 nucleotides match TRBD1. Trimming took 1 base from V and 0 from J; bases not matched to a gene: 5. CDR3 length: 18 residues. In germline, CDR1 is SGHRS, CDR2 YFSETQ. CDR3 sequence (DNA): TGCGCCAGCAGCTTGCCAGGGACAGGGTCCTCTGGGGCCAACGTCCTGACTTTC. Its protein product is CASSLPGTGSSGANVLTF.

This clonotype was detected a few times. The rearrangement links TRBV6-5 to TRBJ2-7, with D hard to call. The V end was cut by 0 bases, the J end by 5 bases, with 17 bases between. The CDR3 is 16 amino acids. Germline V gene data show CDR1 as MNHEY and CDR2 as SVGAGI. The CDR3 region has the DNA TGTGCCAGCAGTTACTCTGGGTCTCGGGTTGGAAACGAGCAGTACTTC. Protein product: CASSYSGSRVGNEQYF.

A word on this clonotype: A much larger clone is a single base away; this may be a read error. The chain combines TRBV6-2 or TRBV6-3 with TRBJ2-1, with D unresolved. The length of the CDR3 is 10 residues. Germline lookup yields CDR1 MNHEY and CDR2 SVGEGT. The CDR3: CASGLNEQLF. CDR3 bases: TGTGCCAGCGGGTTAAATGAGCAGTTATTC.

This clonotype was counted many times. The chain uses TRBV5-1 and TRBJ2-1; tentatively, D is TRBD2 (6 bases). Germline lookup yields CDR1 SGHRS and CDR2 YFSETQ. V lost 4 bases to trimming and J lost 4 bases, with 21 bases between them. This CDR3 spans 17 amino acids. CDR3 residues: CASSTGLSTLIYNEQFF. CDR3 DNA sequence: TGCGCCAGCAGCACGGGACTTTCGACGCTTATTTACAATGAGCAGTTCTTC.

This clonotype was seen at least ten times. The V gene is TRBV18, the J gene TRBJ1-6; 10 bases fit TRBD1. The V segment lost 2 bases and the J segment 8 bases; nucleotides outside the gene matches: 6. The CDR3 has 16 residues. Looked up from germline, CDR1 is KGHSH and CDR2 is LQKENI. DNA of the CDR3: TGTGCCAGCTCACCATTAGACAGGGGGCGAGATTCACCCCTCCACTTT. It encodes CASSPLDRGRDSPLHF.

This clonotype has a count of ten or more. V and J are TRBV7-2 and TRBJ2-7, with D tentatively TRBD1 (5 bases). CDR1 SGHTA and CDR2 FQGNSA come from the germline V gene. V lost 0 bases to trimming and J lost 3 bases, with 9 bases between them. There are 14 residues in the CDR3. As DNA, the CDR3 is TGTGCCAGCAGCTTAGCGGGGCCTGACTACGAGCAGTACTTC. Translated: CASSLAGPDYEQYF.

This clonotype has only a few counts. The V and J genes are TRBV9 and TRBJ1-5; weak D call: TRBD1 (6 bases). Germline CDR1 is SGDLS and CDR2 is YYNGEE. V lost 3 bases, J lost 6 bases, and 13 bases lay in between. CDR3 length: 14 residues. The CDR3 is CASSEGGYPQPQHF. CDR3 nucleotides: TGTGCCAGCAGCGAGGGGGGCTACCCTCAGCCCCAGCATTTT.

This clonotype has ten or more counts. CDR3 amino acids: CASSDLGSRETQYF. In DNA form, the CDR3 reads TGTGCCAGCAGCGATCTGGGGTCCCGAGAGACCCAGTACTTC. The V gene is TRBV3-1, the J gene TRBJ2-5; D remains unclear. The CDR3 extends over 14 amino acids. Germline CDR1 and CDR2: LGHDT and YNNKEL (reference sequence). Trimming took off 5 bases at V and 4 bases at J, with 14 bases between the two ends.

The table lists this clonotype with many counts. The rearrangement joins TRBV5-1 to TRBJ2-7; tentatively, D is TRBD2 (5 bases). Deletions cut 4 bases from V and 4 bases from J, with 9 bases between. Germline V gene lookup returns CDR1 SGHRS and CDR2 YFSETQ. The CDR3 is 12 residues long. CDR3 sequence: CASSDSGYEQYF. CDR3 in DNA: TGCGCCAGCAGCGATTCGGGGTACGAGCAGTACTTC.

Many counts were recorded for this clonotype. The chain joins TRBV20-1 to TRBJ2-2; D might be TRBD2 (6 bases). Germline-derived CDR1 and CDR2 are DFQATT and SNEGSKA (reference sequence). V was shortened by 3 bases and J by 4 bases, with 15 bases between the two germline ends. This CDR3 region has 15 residues. The CDR3: CSARRGAMGTGELFF. DNA of the CDR3: TGCAGTGCTAGGCGGGGAGCTATGGGCACCGGGGAGCTGTTTTTT.

This clonotype has a handful of counts. The gene calls are TRBV5-1 and TRBJ2-1; TRBD1 might be the D (5 bases). Looked up from germline, CDR1 is SGHRS and CDR2 is YFSETQ. The CDR3 extends over 12 amino acids. V was clipped by 0 bases and J by 9 bases, with 7 bases between them. The CDR3 DNA is TGCGCCAGCAGCTTGGCAGGGCGTGAGCAGTTCTTC. This translates into CASSLAGREQFF.

The table lists this clonotype with many counts. The chain joins TRBV12-3 or TRBV12-4 to TRBJ2-2; 7 bases line up with TRBD2. V shed 5 bases, J shed 3 bases, and the junction held 12 bases outside the gene matches. The length of the CDR3 is 17 residues. CDR3 sequence (DNA): TGTGCCAGCAGTCCCAGACTCGCGGGAGAAGACACCGGGGAGCTGTTTTTT. This translates into CASSPRLAGEDTGELFF.

Worth noting for this clonotype: A much larger clone differs from this one at a single base, so this may be a read error. The chain has TRBV18 and TRBJ2-5; D is uncertain. The CDR3 covers 13 residues. V was shortened by 6 bases and J by 5 bases, with 13 bases between the two germline ends. From germline, CDR1 is KGHSH and CDR2 LQKENI. For the CDR3, the DNA is TGTGCCAGCTCCCGGTGGATGGTTGAGACCCAGTACTTC. This encodes CASSRWMVETQYF.

This clonotype was recorded at least ten times. The V call is TRBV10-3, the J call TRBJ2-1; 8 nucleotides line up with TRBD2. Germline-derived CDR1 and CDR2 are ENHRY and SYGVKD. Trimming took 5 bases from V and 8 from J; bases not matched to a gene: 2. The CDR3 covers 12 residues. CDR3 protein: CAISSGSYEQFF. Here the CDR3 DNA reads TGTGCCATCAGTAGCGGGAGTTATGAGCAGTTCTTC.

This clonotype was observed many times. The chain carries TRBV9 and TRBJ2-1; 8 nucleotides agree with TRBD2. Germline V gives CDR1 SGDLS, CDR2 YYNGEE. The CDR3 covers 15 residues. V shed 0 bases, J shed 6 bases, and the junction held 5 bases outside the gene matches. The CDR3, as DNA: TGTGCCAGCAGCGTAGGGGGACTAGTCTCCAATGAGCAGTTCTTC. It codes for CASSVGGLVSNEQFF.

This clonotype was observed a handful of times. The junction departs from the called germline gene at one end, perhaps through a read error. This chain uses TRBV6-6 with TRBJ1-1; D not certain. Germline V gene lookup returns CDR1 MNHNY and CDR2 SVGAGI (reference sequence). This CDR3 comprises 9 residues. The CDR3 is CASSYPLDF. In DNA, the CDR3 is TGTGCCAGCAGTTACCCCCTTGATTTT.

This clonotype was detected ten times or more. The chain recombines TRBV6-5 with TRBJ2-7; D is unclear. V lost 0 bases and J 2 bases, leaving 8 bases between the germline ends. Germline CDR1 is MNHEY and CDR2 is SVGAGI. The CDR3 sequence is 14 residues long. For the CDR3, the DNA is TGTGCCAGCAGTTACTCGAAGGGCCCCTACGAGCAGTACTTC. Residues: CASSYSKGPYEQYF.

This clonotype was recorded at least ten times. The gene calls are TRBV5-6 and TRBJ2-1, with 7 bases that match TRBD2. The V and J ends lost 1 base and 14 bases, in that order; junction bases with no gene match: 6. Germline CDR1 is SGHDT and CDR2 is YYEEEE. CDR3 length: 12 amino acids. This CDR3 is CASSLWEGSEFF. DNA for the CDR3: TGTGCCAGCAGCTTGTGGGAGGGAAGCGAGTTCTTC.

As for this clonotype: One base away lies a much larger clone, so this may be a sequencing read error. The chain carries TRBV4-3 and TRBJ2-7; perhaps TRBD2 as D (5 bases). From germline, CDR1 is LGHNA and CDR2 YSLEER. Trimming shortened V by 1 base and J by 4 bases, and 8 bases separated the two germline ends. CDR3 length: 13 amino acids. The CDR3: CASSQGGAYEQYF. CDR3 bases: TGCGCCAGCAGCCAAGGGGGAGCATACGAGCAGTACTTC.

This clonotype was picked up a small number of times. The chain is built from TRBV7-9 and TRBJ1-5; 7 bases are a match to TRBD1. V was pared by 7 bases and J by 3 bases, with 3 bases of the junction left unmatched. This CDR3 is 13 amino acids long. CDR1 and CDR2 from the germline V gene are SEHNR and FQNEAQ (reference sequence). The CDR3 sequence: CASTDRVNQPQHF. CDR3 nucleotides: TGTGCCAGCACCGACAGGGTCAATCAGCCCCAGCATTTT. Full variable domain (missing parts from reference TRBV7-9 and TRBJ1-5): DTGVSQNPRHKITKRGQNVTFRCDPISEHNRLYWYRQTLGQGPEFLTYFQNEAQLEKSRLLSDRFSAERPKGSFSTLEIQRTEQGDSAMYLCASTDRVNQPQHFGDGTRLSIL.

The sample holds many counts of this clonotype. The CDR3 sequence: CASSPRRGRFNEQFF. CDR3 coding DNA: TGTGCCAGCAGCCCCCGGCGGGGTAGGTTCAATGAGCAGTTCTTC. J is TRBJ2-1 and V is TRBV12-3 or TRBV12-4, with D perhaps matching TRBD2 (6 bases). This CDR3 is 15 amino acids long. V was clipped by 6 bases and J by 6 bases, with 18 bases between them.

In its sample, this clonotype was seen many times. The rearrangement joins TRBV11-2 to TRBJ2-3; a possible D gene is TRBD2 (5 bases). The CDR3 has 16 residues. The germline CDR1 and CDR2 sequences are SGHAT and FQNNGV. V was cut by 5 bases and J by 1 base, with 16 bases left in between. CDR3 nucleotide sequence: TGTGCCAGCAGCGAGATACTGCGGACTGGCACAGATACGCAGTATTTT. Its translation is CASSEILRTGTDTQYF.